This T cell receptor (beta chain) appears in the sequencing data of a study of blood T cell repertoires in COVID-19. Overall study: Samples of COVID-19 (acute and convalescent) were obtained from the United States, Italy and Spain. T cells, B-cell-depleted T cells, or PBMCs provided the cDNA or gDNA that served as material.

The germline V gene encodes CDR1 KGHSH and CDR2 LQKENI. The CDR3 runs to 13 residues. Trimming cost V 3 bases and J 6 bases, with 9 bases left between them. In the authors' workflow: Amplifying reference gene primers gave estimates of nucleated cell counts. Profiling relied on immunoSEQ multiplex PCR, and the TCRdb table lists in-frame clones only, not all of them. Clone size and the V and J calls come from that table; the DNA yielded D and trimming. The repertoire holds around 140,000 clones, with over 75% as singletons. The sample comprised peripheral blood. The sequence came from a woman aged 50 to 60 with acute or convalescent COVID-19. The chain uses TRBV18 and TRBJ2-1; tentative D call: TRBD1 (6 bases). Written as DNA, the CDR3 is TGTGCCAGCTCACCTCGGACAGTCAATGAGCAGTTCTTC. As protein: CASSPRTVNEQFF.